The 13 T cell receptor beta chains below were found in one sample sequenced in a study of CD8+CD57+ T cells in acquired aplastic anemia. Genomic DNA acted as the template from which TCR beta VDJ combination and CDR3 sequence profiling were carried out. One entry per CDR3 protein results from TCRdb running MiXCR on the reads. The sample has some 47,000 distinct CDR3 sequences, approximately 78% seen once. The material sequenced was sorted CD4+, CD8+, or CD8+CD57+ T cells (not recorded which) from PBMCs. Every receptor here comes from a human donor in good health, serving as a control.

This clonotype was detected only a few times. The chain employs TRBV2 and TRBJ1-5; D is unclear. Trimming took 5 bases from V and 0 from J, leaving 8 bases between them. CDR1 and CDR2 from the germline V gene are SNHLY and FYNNEI. The CDR3 runs 14 residues. The CDR3 spells CASSPQYSNQPQHF. CDR3 DNA: TGTGCCAGCAGTCCACAATATAGCAATCAGCCCCAGCATTTT.

The chain links TRBV15 to TRBJ1-1, with D unclear. Germline CDR1 is LNHNV and CDR2 is YYDKDF (reference sequence). Trimming left V 1 base short and J 7 bases short, with 10 bases between. There are 13 residues in the CDR3. The CDR3 loop reads CATSRVRGVEAFF. The DNA for the CDR3 is TGTGCCACCAGCAGAGTACGTGGTGTTGAAGCTTTCTTT.

This chain links TRBV29-1 with TRBJ1-2; D is ambiguous. Germline V gives CDR1 SQVTM, CDR2 ANQGSEA. CDR3 length: 12 residues. Trimming took 7 bases from V and 7 from J, leaving 16 bases between them. The CDR3 loop is CSALTRNGGYTF. DNA for the CDR3: TGCAGCGCCCTGACACGGAACGGTGGCTACACCTTC.

The rearrangement uses TRBV19 and TRBJ1-2, with TRBD1 matching 8 bases. Germline V gene sequence: CDR1 LNHDA, CDR2 SQIVND (reference sequence). V was pared by 6 bases and J by 4 bases, with 10 bases of the junction left unmatched. This CDR3 has 15 residues. The CDR3 is CASSDGQGALYGYTF. The CDR3 nucleotides read TGTGCCAGTAGCGACGGGCAGGGGGCTCTCTATGGCTACACCTTC.

This clonotype was recorded once. The J gene is TRBJ2-2, the V gene TRBV9; the D is unclear. In germline, CDR1 is SGDLS, CDR2 YYNGEE. With 0 bases removed from V and 5 bases from J, the gap between germline ends came to 5 bases. This CDR3 has 13 amino acids. The CDR3 spells CASSVEGTGELFF. In nucleotides, the CDR3 is TGTGCCAGCAGCGTAGAAGGGACCGGGGAGCTGTTTTTT.

The count of this clonotype is one. CDR3 bases: TGCAGTGCTAGTGGGGGAGGTCAGCCCCAGCATTTT. This gives the protein CSASGGGQPQHF. The genes are TRBV20-1 and TRBJ1-5, with a possible D match to TRBD1 (5 bases). The V end was cut by 3 bases, the J end by 6 bases, with 9 bases between. Germline CDR1 and CDR2: DFQATT and SNEGSKA (reference sequence). The CDR3 is made up of 12 amino acids.

CDR3: CATSGYRDSNQPQHF. CDR3 DNA: TGTGCCACCAGCGGGTACAGGGATAGCAATCAGCCCCAGCATTTT. The chain recombines TRBV15 with TRBJ1-5, with a tentative D call TRBD1 (6 bases). The V gene's germline CDR1 is LNHNV and CDR2 YYDKDF (reference sequence). V gave up 5 bases and J gave up 0 bases, with 11 bases separating them. The CDR3 runs to 15 residues.

In this sample, this clonotype turned up many times. V is TRBV6-1 and J is TRBJ2-7; TRBD2 matches at 7 bases. The trim removed 7 bases at V and 7 bases at J, leaving 13 bases unmatched. The germline V gene has CDR1 MNHNS and CDR2 SASEGT. CDR3 length equals 14 residues. CDR3 nucleotides: TGTGCCAGCAATCCTTTTACTAGCGCGGATGAGCAGTACTTC. It specifies CASNPFTSADEQYF.

The chain joins TRBV5-6 to TRBJ2-2; 7 bases align to TRBD1. The J segment lost 1 base and the V segment lost 3 bases, leaving 0 bases of the junction unmatched. Germline CDR1 is SGHDT and CDR2 is YYEEEE. CDR3 length: 14 amino acids. The CDR3 is CASSWDRNTGELFF. CDR3 bases: TGTGCCAGCAGCTGGGACAGGAACACCGGGGAGCTGTTTTTT.

The genes are TRBV7-9 and TRBJ2-7; D assignment may be TRBD1 or TRBD2 (5 bases each). The germline CDR1 and CDR2 sequences are SEHNR and FQNEAQ (reference sequence). There are 13 residues in the CDR3. Between the trimmed V and J ends, which lost 9 bases and 6 bases, there was a span of 18 bases. The CDR3 coding sequence is TGTGCCAGTGGGGACCCAATGTGGCGCGAGCAGTACTTC. Translating gives CASGDPMWREQYF.

The rearrangement links TRBV11-3 to TRBJ1-1, with D tentatively TRBD1 (5 bases). Trimming left V 3 bases short and J 1 base short, with 9 bases between. This CDR3 spans 14 amino acids. Per germline, CDR1 SGHNT and CDR2 YENEEA. In DNA form, the CDR3 reads TGTGCCAGCAGCTTGGATCAGGGGAACACTGAAGCTTTCTTT. This codes for CASSLDQGNTEAFF.

This sequence joins TRBV2 and TRBJ1-1; D gene uncertain. CDR1 is SNHLY, CDR2 FYNNEI, per germline. The CDR3 loop spans 13 amino acids. Trimming stripped 8 bases from V and 4 bases from J, with 14 bases between. The DNA for the CDR3 is TGTGCCAGCCAAGGTTCCCGGTCCACTGAAGCTTTCTTT. Translation gives CASQGSRSTEAFF.

This chain connects TRBV7-3 to TRBJ1-2; weak D call: TRBD1 (6 bases). The CDR3 contains 15 residues. V was clipped by 2 bases and J by 2 bases, with 12 bases between them. Germline CDR1 SGHTA, CDR2 FQGTGA. CDR3 sequence reads: CASSLQRGANYGYTF. The CDR3 nucleotides read TGTGCCAGCAGCTTACAGAGGGGGGCCAACTATGGCTACACCTTC.